A single sample gave rise to the 27 T cell receptor beta chains below, sequenced in a study of brain T cells in children with intractable seizures. As to time point: blood from clinic visit 5 months post-surgery; TSC patient then seizure free. Assay: immunoSEQ multiplex PCR; the TCRdb copy retains only in-frame clones and omits some. The data contain a few hundred thousand clones, over 90% of them singletons. Sample: peripheral blood, taken 5 to 6 months after surgery. Receptors originate from a boy in the first two years of life with tuberous sclerosis and intractable seizures.

In DNA, the CDR3 is TGTGCCAGCAGCTTCGGACAGGTTTTCTCTGGAAACACCATATATTTT. Amino acid sequence: CASSFGQVFSGNTIYF. The chain couples TRBV16 to TRBJ1-3; 7 bases align to TRBD1. The CDR3 totals 16 residues. The junction had 7 bases not matched to a gene; V was cut back by 5 bases and J by 0 bases. The germline CDR1 and CDR2 sequences are KGHSY and FQNENV. The variable domain in full, with the rest retrieved from reference TRBV16 and TRBJ1-3, is GEEVAQTPKHLVRGEGQKAKLYCAPIKGHSYVFWYQQVLKNEFKFLISFQNENVFDETGMPKERFSAKCLPNSPCSLEIQATKLEDSAVYFCASSFGQVFSGNTIYFGEGSWLTVV.

The V and J genes are TRBV28 and TRBJ2-7; D unclear. With 7 bases removed from V and 7 bases from J, the gap between germline ends came to 11 bases. The CDR3 spans 11 residues. Germline CDR1 is MDHEN and CDR2 is SYDVKM. The CDR3 DNA sequence: TGTGCCAGCACCCTGGAGAGGGAGCAGTACTTC. Translation gives CASTLEREQYF.

The chain employs TRBV19 and TRBJ1-1, with a possible D match to TRBD1 (6 bases). Trimming took 7 bases from V and 0 from J, leaving 15 bases between them. This CDR3 region has 15 residues. Per germline, CDR1 LNHDA and CDR2 SQIVND (reference sequence). The CDR3 reads CASTKGDTLNTEAFF. CDR3 bases: TGTGCCAGTACCAAGGGGGACACCTTGAACACTGAAGCTTTCTTT.

The rearrangement joins TRBV28 to TRBJ2-7, with a weak D call TRBD2 (5 bases). The CDR3 spans 15 residues. V lost 6 bases to trimming and J lost 3 bases, with 18 bases between them. CDR1 MDHEN and CDR2 SYDVKM come from the germline V gene. The CDR3 sequence is CASSTRLQRVYEQYF. In DNA, the CDR3 is TGTGCCAGCAGCACCAGACTCCAGAGGGTCTACGAGCAGTACTTC.

The chain has TRBV7-8 and TRBJ2-1; 9 nucleotides line up with TRBD1. This CDR3 has 16 residues. Unmatched junction bases numbered 11, after V lost 5 bases and J lost 6 bases. Germline CDR1 and CDR2: SGHVS and FQNEAQ. The CDR3 DNA follows: TGTGCCAGCAGCCCTCTCATAAGGGACAGGGCCAATGAGCAGTTCTTC. This sequence encodes CASSPLIRDRANEQFF.

The chain joins TRBV11-3 to TRBJ2-7; possibly TRBD1 or TRBD2 for D (5 bases each). Trimming pared 1 base from V and 2 bases from J, leaving 15 bases between. Germline assignment: CDR1 SGHNT and CDR2 YENEEA. The CDR3 totals 16 residues. The CDR3 loop reads CASSLGGSAGPYEQYF. CDR3 DNA: TGTGCCAGCAGCTTAGGGGGGTCAGCCGGCCCCTACGAGCAGTACTTC.

The rearrangement joins TRBV20-1 to TRBJ2-7; 8 nucleotides agree with TRBD1. Germline CDR1 is DFQATT and CDR2 is SNEGSKA (reference sequence). After removal of 7 bases from V and 6 bases from J, the junction contained 5 bases not matched to a gene. This CDR3 is 11 amino acids long. The CDR3 DNA is TGCAGTGTTCGACAGGGGTCCGAGCAGTACTTC. Its translation: CSVRQGSEQYF.

The rearrangement uses TRBV7-9 and TRBJ1-6, with D perhaps TRBD1 (5 bases). V was trimmed by 5 bases and J by 6 bases, leaving 17 bases between them. CDR3 length equals 16 residues. Germline CDR1 SEHNR, CDR2 FQNEAQ (reference sequence). CDR3 amino acids: CASSPTGGSRNSPLHF. CDR3 coding DNA: TGTGCCAGCAGCCCCACCGGGGGGTCGCGTAATTCACCCCTCCACTTT.

This rearrangement joins TRBV2 to TRBJ2-7, with D perhaps matching TRBD1 (7 bases). The CDR3 is 16 amino acids. Looked up from germline, CDR1 is SNHLY and CDR2 is FYNNEI. V lost 5 bases and J 1 base, leaving 18 bases between the germline ends. The CDR3 DNA reads TGTGCCAGCAGTTCACTAAGCCAGGGGGGATCCTACGAGCAGTACTTC. It translates to CASSSLSQGGSYEQYF.

The V and J genes are TRBV20-1 and TRBJ1-2, with TRBD1 identical over 9 bases. This CDR3 spans 13 amino acids. J was trimmed by 2 bases and V by 3 bases; bases with no gene match: 1. Per germline, CDR1 DFQATT and CDR2 SNEGSKA (reference sequence). This chain's CDR3 is CSASTGGNYGYTF. In DNA form, the CDR3 reads TGCAGTGCTAGTACAGGGGGCAACTATGGCTACACCTTC.

V gene TRBV6-5 combines with J gene TRBJ1-3; D call uncertain. V was cut by 6 bases and J by 4 bases, with 10 bases left in between. Per the germline V gene, CDR1 is MNHEY and CDR2 is SVGAGI. The CDR3 covers 13 residues. For the CDR3, the DNA is TGTGCCAGCAGCCGAGAAGCGGGAAACACCATATATTTT. The encoded protein is CASSREAGNTIYF.

V and J are TRBV5-5 and TRBJ2-3; D is ambiguous. The CDR3 consists of 15 residues. The V and J ends lost 0 bases and 1 base respectively, with 9 bases between them. The V gene's germline CDR1 is SGHKS and CDR2 YYEKEE (reference sequence). CDR3: CASSLETARTDTQYF. Written as DNA, the CDR3 is TGTGCCAGCAGCTTGGAGACCGCGCGCACAGATACGCAGTATTTT.

This chain uses TRBV19 with TRBJ2-7, with 8 bases fitting TRBD2. V trimming: 2 bases; J trimming: 3 bases; junction bases outside the gene matches: 12. The CDR3 runs 17 residues. Per the germline V gene, CDR1 is LNHDA and CDR2 is SQIVND (reference sequence). The CDR3 sequence: CASSITSRRRGDYEQYF. In DNA, the CDR3 is TGTGCCAGTAGTATAACTTCTCGGCGGCGGGGGGACTACGAGCAGTACTTC.

This clone is a singleton in its sample. A junction boundary mismatches the germline segment, possibly from a read error. The chain has TRBV4-1 and TRBJ2-6; a weak D match, TRBD1 (6 bases). CDR3 size: 13 residues. Germline V gene lookup returns CDR1 MGHRA and CDR2 YSYEKL. This CDR3 is CAGRGPGANVLTF. DNA of the CDR3: TGCGCCGGCAGGGGCCCCGGGGCCAACGTCCTGACTTTC.

CDR3 residues: CASSLAGLDSEQYF. CDR3 coding DNA: TGTGCCAGCAGCTTAGCGGGACTAGACAGCGAGCAGTACTTC. The V gene is TRBV7-6, the J gene TRBJ2-7; TRBD2 matches at 8 bases. The V segment lost 0 bases and the J segment 6 bases; nucleotides outside the gene matches: 4. Germline V gene lookup returns CDR1 SGHVS and CDR2 FNYEAQ. The CDR3 covers 14 residues.

Details on this clone: Other DNA sequences in this sample translate to the same CDR3. The chain combines TRBV9 with TRBJ1-3; D not certain. Looked up from germline, CDR1 is SGDLS and CDR2 is YYNGEE. The V end was cut by 0 bases, the J end by 0 bases, with 7 bases between. The CDR3 runs to 15 residues. The DNA for the CDR3 is TGTGCCAGCAGCGTAGAAGGTAGCTCTGGAAACACCATATATTTT. It codes for CASSVEGSSGNTIYF.

The chain links TRBV5-6 to TRBJ1-2; unclear D gene. Germline CDR1 SGHDT, CDR2 YYEEEE. This CDR3 is built from 13 residues. Trimming left V 0 bases short and J 4 bases short, with 7 bases between. DNA of the CDR3: TGTGCCAGCAGCTTGGCCGCAGCCTATGGCTACACCTTC. Translating gives CASSLAAAYGYTF.

The J gene is TRBJ2-5, the V gene TRBV3-1 (or the pseudogene TRBV3-2); D might be TRBD1 (5 bases). This CDR3 region has 13 residues. Germline values: CDR1 LGHDT, CDR2 YNNKEL (reference sequence). Trimming stripped 4 bases from V and 5 bases from J, with 11 bases between. This CDR3 reads CASSLDSPETQYF. In DNA form, the CDR3 reads TGTGCCAGCAGCCTAGACAGTCCCGAGACCCAGTACTTC.

The chain uses TRBV29-1 and TRBJ1-1; D possibly corresponds to TRBD1 (5 bases). V lost 4 bases and J 7 bases, leaving 16 bases between the germline ends. Germline V CDR1 and CDR2: SQVTM, ANQGSEA. The CDR3 consists of 13 residues. The CDR3 loop is CSVGPLRGGEAFF. DNA for the CDR3: TGCAGCGTTGGACCCTTACGGGGGGGTGAAGCTTTCTTT.

The chain is built from TRBV9 and TRBJ2-5; D not resolved. The germline CDR1 and CDR2 sequences are SGDLS and YYNGEE. With 3 bases removed from V and 5 bases from J, the gap between germline ends came to 8 bases. CDR3 size: 12 residues. The CDR3 DNA reads TGTGCCAGCAGCGGGATCTTGGAGACCCAGTACTTC. Its translation is CASSGILETQYF.

The chain joins TRBV5-6 to TRBJ1-1; TRBD1 might be the D (5 bases). V was cut by 1 base and J by 2 bases, with 12 bases left in between. This CDR3 is built from 15 residues. CDR1 and CDR2 (germline): SGHDT, YYEEEE. The CDR3 DNA follows: TGTGCCAGCAGCTTGTTGGGCAGGGATAACACTGAAGCTTTCTTT. Residues: CASSLLGRDNTEAFF.

The V gene is TRBV5-1, the J gene TRBJ1-4; 10 bases are a match to TRBD1. The CDR3 covers 16 residues. V was clipped by 6 bases and J by 6 bases; unmatched bases: 11. CDR1 is SGHRS, CDR2 YFSETQ, per germline. The CDR3 DNA is TGCGCCAGCAACCATGGGGACAGGGGATTTTATGAAAAACTGTTTTTT. Translation: CASNHGDRGFYEKLFF. The full variable domain, in which reference TRBV5-1 and TRBJ1-4 provide the parts outside the CDR3, is KAGVTQTPRYLIKTRGQQVTLSCSPISGHRSVSWYQQTPGQGLQFLFEYFSETQRNKGNFPGRFSGRQFSNSRSEMNVSTLELGDSALYLCASNHGDRGFYEKLFFGSGTQLSVL.

The count of this clone is one. V usage is TRBV5-1 and J usage is TRBJ2-3; 7 bases map to TRBD1. The V and J ends lost 1 base and 1 base, in that order; junction bases with no gene match: 3. The CDR3 extends over 15 amino acids. Germline lookup yields CDR1 SGHRS and CDR2 YFSETQ. CDR3 DNA sequence: TGCGCCAGCAGCTTGAGAAGGGGGCGCACAGATACGCAGTATTTT. It is translated as CASSLRRGRTDTQYF.

V gene TRBV5-1 combines with J gene TRBJ2-5; 7 bases are shared with TRBD2. The CDR3 contains 15 residues. Germline CDR1 reads SGHRS; CDR2 reads YFSETQ. Germline trimming cut 4 bases from V and 4 bases from J; bases unmatched to any gene: 10. The CDR3: CASSPGGGGRETQYF. As DNA, the CDR3 is TGCGCCAGCAGCCCTGGGGGGGGAGGTCGAGAGACCCAGTACTTC.

V is TRBV12-3 or TRBV12-4 and J is TRBJ2-7; D is ambiguous. Trimming took off 4 bases at V and 3 bases at J, with 7 bases between the two ends. CDR3 length: 12 residues. The CDR3 nucleotides are TGTGCCAGCAGTTCTCGGATCTACGAGCAGTACTTC. It encodes CASSSRIYEQYF.

V is TRBV7-6 and J is TRBJ2-5; the match to TRBD2 covers 8 bases. CDR1 and CDR2 (germline): SGHVS, FNYEAQ. The CDR3 length is 15 residues. The junction had 6 bases not matched to a gene; V was cut back by 4 bases and J by 2 bases. The DNA of the CDR3 is TGTGCCAGCAGCTCATCTAGCGGGCTTCAAGAGACCCAGTACTTC. Protein product: CASSSSSGLQETQYF.

This clone was seen only once. The chain joins TRBV5-1 to TRBJ1-1; D not certain. The CDR3 has 10 residues. Germline V CDR1 and CDR2: SGHRS, YFSETQ. The CDR3 is CPHRGTEAFF. CDR3 in DNA: TGCCCCCACCGAGGAACTGAAGCTTTCTTT.